The 5 T cell receptor beta chains below come from one sample, sequenced in a study of blood T cells in healthy people across ages. PCR was performed a second time for roughly 7 to 12 cycles using a sample-barcoded 5' primer and a J-beta primer mix. Using its own MiXCR run on the 5' RACE reads, TCRdb lists one record per CDR3 protein. Of approximately 600,000 distinct CDR3 sequences in the sample, 58% are singletons; the top ten hold 30% to 40%. Source material: blood. These receptors came from a man aged 55-75 years in good health.

A few counts support this clonotype. The junction differs from germline at one of its ends, possibly a read error. V gene TRBV6-5 combines with J gene TRBJ1-1, with a weak D call TRBD1 (6 bases). The CDR3 covers 16 residues. Germline lookup yields CDR1 MNHEY and CDR2 SVGAGI. The CDR3 loop is CASGYREMLGDAEAFF. The CDR3 DNA reads as TGTGCCAGCGGTTACAGGGAGATGCTCGGGGACGCTGAAGCTTTCTTT.

The chain is built from TRBV9 and TRBJ2-5, with D perhaps TRBD1 (5 bases). The V end lost 3 bases, the J end lost 3 bases, and 12 bases lay between the germline ends. The length of the CDR3 is 14 residues. The germline gives CDR1 SGDLS, CDR2 YYNGEE. The DNA of the CDR3 is TGTGCCAGCAGCGGCAGGGTCTTTGAAGAGACCCAGTACTTC. Amino acids: CASSGRVFEETQYF.

The chain recombines TRBV20-1 with TRBJ1-6; TRBD1 matches 9 bases. V lost 6 bases to trimming and J lost 10 bases; unmatched junction nucleotides: 7. Germline V gives CDR1 DFQATT, CDR2 SNEGSKA (reference sequence). The CDR3 covers 13 residues. The CDR3 DNA reads as TGCAGTGCCCCGGACAGGGGAGACTCACCCCTCCACTTT. Protein: CSAPDRGDSPLHF.

The chain has TRBV7-2 and TRBJ2-7, with a tentative D call TRBD2 (5 bases). CDR1 is SGHTA, CDR2 FQGNSA, per germline. The CDR3 totals 14 residues. V was pared by 4 bases and J by 3 bases, with 13 bases between. CDR3: CASSSFYRDYEQYF. For the CDR3, the DNA is TGTGCCAGCAGCTCCTTCTACCGGGACTACGAGCAGTACTTC.

This chain links TRBV5-6 with TRBJ2-3, with 9 bases that match TRBD1. Trimming cost V 3 bases and J 5 bases; bases outside gene matches: 7. CDR1 and CDR2 (germline): SGHDT, YYEEEE. The CDR3 length is 15 residues. The CDR3 loop is CASSSGQGWGDTQYF. Written as DNA, the CDR3 is TGTGCCAGCAGCTCTGGACAGGGGTGGGGAGATACGCAGTATTTT.